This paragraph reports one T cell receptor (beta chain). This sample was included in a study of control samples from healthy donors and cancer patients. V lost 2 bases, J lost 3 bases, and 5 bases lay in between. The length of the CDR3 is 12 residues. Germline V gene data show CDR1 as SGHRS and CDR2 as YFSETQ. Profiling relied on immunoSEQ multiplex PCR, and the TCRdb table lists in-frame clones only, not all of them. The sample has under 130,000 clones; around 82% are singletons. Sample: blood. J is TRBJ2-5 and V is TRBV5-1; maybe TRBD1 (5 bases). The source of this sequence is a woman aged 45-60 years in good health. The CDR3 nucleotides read TGCGCCAGCAGCTTCAGGGAAGAGACCCAGTACTTC. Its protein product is CASSFREETQYF.